Described below is a single T cell receptor beta chain sequence and its context. V dropped 1 base and J dropped 6 bases, with 5 bases sitting between them. Germline-derived CDR1 and CDR2 are MNHNS and SASEGT. This CDR3 region has 12 residues. This specimen comes from a study of T cells in localized non-small cell lung cancer. TCRdb's copy holds only in-frame clones and misses some; the assay was immunoSEQ multiplex PCR. The sample records tens of thousands of clones, around 84% being singletons. The sequencing used peripheral blood, collected before any cancer treatment. The chain has TRBV6-1 and TRBJ2-3; no definite D call. This receptor was obtained from a male donor aged 60 or over with stage III lung adenocarcinoma. CDR3 sequence: CASSEEGDTQYF. The CDR3 DNA sequence: TGTGCCAGCAGTGAAGAGGGTGATACGCAGTATTTT.